This record looks at one T cell receptor beta chain sequence and its context. Its antigen is unknown. The entry originates in a study of CD8 T cells in Susac syndrome. Study-level points and caveats: As acknowledged by the study, its TCR sequencing and HLA analysis included a relatively small number of individuals.

Trimming cost V 3 bases and J 1 base, with 12 bases left between them. Germline V gene sequence: CDR1 SGHRS, CDR2 YFSETQ. The CDR3 length is 15 residues. Sequencing of TCR beta, carried out with a high-throughput approach, was applied to CD8+ and CD4+ T cells from the blood. Random hexamers were used to reverse transcribe about 0.5 to 1 ug of RNA. Amplification of TCR beta CDR3 across 54 Vbeta and 13 Jbeta was performed with immunoSEQ multiplex PCR. TCRdb processed the immunoSEQ multiplex PCR reads anew with MiXCR; each CDR3 protein has one entry. The table shows under 200,000 distinct CDR3 sequences, with about 94% occurring only once.

Sequenced sample: CD4+ T cells from PBMCs. The gene calls are TRBV5-1 and TRBJ2-3; no reliable D call. The source of this sequence is a human donor in good health. The CDR3 is CASSYSQYRTDTQYF. CDR3 nucleotide sequence: TGCGCCAGCAGCTACTCCCAGTATCGCACAGATACGCAGTATTTT.